Presented here are 8 T cell receptor beta chains from one specimen sequenced in a study of OX40 agonist ivuxolimab in advanced cancers. Some clones are missing from TCRdb's copy, which holds only in-frame ones; the method was immunoSEQ multiplex PCR. The sample consists of around 80,000 clones, 85% of them appearing once. The specimen comprised CD4+ or CD8+ T cells sorted from blood, sampled in a trial of the OX40 agonist ivuxolimab. These receptor sequences come from an adult with an advanced solid tumor such as melanoma, head and neck, liver or kidney cancer.

V and J are TRBV5-4 and TRBJ2-7, with 9 bases aligning to TRBD1. J gave up 5 bases and V 4 bases, and 10 bases lay outside the gene matches. CDR1 is SGHNT and CDR2 is YYREEE in the germline V gene (reference sequence). The CDR3 has 15 amino acids. In DNA, the CDR3 is TGTGCCAGCAGCCCAGGGACCGGGACAGGGAACGAGCAGTACTTC. Translation: CASSPGTGTGNEQYF.

This clone was found a few times. The chain carries TRBV19 and TRBJ1-5, with D perhaps matching TRBD1 (6 bases). Between the trimmed V and J ends, which lost 3 bases and 7 bases, there was a span of 13 bases. The CDR3 length is 14 residues. Germline loops: CDR1 LNHDA, CDR2 SQIVND (reference sequence). The CDR3 loop is CASSMRGTIQPQHF. The CDR3 DNA reads as TGTGCCAGTAGTATGCGCGGGACAATCCAGCCCCAGCATTTT.

V gene TRBV7-8 combines with J gene TRBJ2-3, with 10 positions matching TRBD2. After removal of 5 bases from V and 0 bases from J, the junction contained 17 bases not matched to a gene. The germline CDR1 and CDR2 sequences are SGHVS and FQNEAQ. The CDR3 is 20 amino acids. DNA for the CDR3: TGTGCCAGCAGCCTTGGCCCCGGACTAGCGGAGAGCCTTAGCACAGATACGCAGTATTTT. Protein product: CASSLGPGLAESLSTDTQYF.

The J gene is TRBJ2-3, the V gene TRBV6-6; D gene unclear. CDR1 and CDR2 from the germline V gene are MNHNY and SVGAGI (reference sequence). V dropped 0 bases and J dropped 7 bases, with 8 bases sitting between them. The CDR3 is 13 residues long. CDR3 coding DNA: TGTGCCAGCAGTTACTCTGGAGATTATACGCAGTATTTT. This encodes CASSYSGDYTQYF.

The chain has TRBV7-2 and TRBJ2-7; no reliable D call. CDR1 is SGHTA and CDR2 is FQGNSA in the germline V gene. Trimming shortened V by 5 bases and J by 3 bases, and 8 bases separated the two germline ends. CDR3 length: 12 residues. The CDR3 nucleotides read TGTGCCAGCAGCCCCTCAGTCTACGAGCAGTACTTC. Protein product: CASSPSVYEQYF.

This rearrangement joins TRBV7-9 to TRBJ2-5; 12 bases map to TRBD2. CDR3 length: 16 amino acids. Germline V CDR1 and CDR2: SEHNR, FQNEAQ (reference sequence). J lost 4 bases, V lost 6 bases, and 9 bases had no gene match. The CDR3 DNA reads TGTGCCAGCAGGTTGAGGACTAGCGGGAAGGGAGAGACCCAGTACTTC. Translated: CASRLRTSGKGETQYF.

The chain uses TRBV6-5 and TRBJ1-1; D perhaps matches TRBD1 (5 bases). The CDR3 is 13 amino acids. V lost 6 bases and J 3 bases, leaving 11 bases between the germline ends. The germline CDR1 and CDR2 sequences are MNHEY and SVGAGI. Here the CDR3 reads CASSPDTHTEAFF. In nucleotides, the CDR3 is TGTGCCAGCAGCCCGGACACCCACACTGAAGCTTTCTTT.

This clone has a handful of counts. DNA of the CDR3: TGTGCCAGTAGTGCCACAGGGGACAATCAGCCCCAGCATTTT. Protein product: CASSATGDNQPQHF. The chain is built from TRBV19 and TRBJ1-5; TRBD1 matches at 7 bases. Trimming cost V 5 bases and J 3 bases; bases outside gene matches: 4. The CDR3 runs 14 residues. Germline V gives CDR1 LNHDA, CDR2 SQIVND (reference sequence).